These 25 T cell receptor beta chains originate from one sample sequenced in a study of T cells in Graves' hyperthyroidism and ophthalmopathy. Amplification targeted TCR beta CDR3 regions from RNA transcripts. TCR CDR3 regions were first amplified by RT-PCR with HTBI primers. One entry per CDR3 protein, called by TCRdb with MiXCR from the multiplex PCR reads. The sample lists 650,000 to 750,000 distinct CDR3 sequences, around 13% occurring once. The sample was blood. The receptor set was obtained from a woman under 30 with Graves' hyperthyroidism.

This clonotype was recorded at least ten times. The chain recombines TRBV28 with TRBJ2-1; D unclear. CDR1 and CDR2 (germline): MDHEN, SYDVKM. The CDR3 is 17 amino acids. V was trimmed by 3 bases and J by 0 bases, leaving 15 bases between them. The CDR3 DNA sequence: TGTGCCAGCAGTTTTTGGAGTATTTTAAACTCCTACAATGAGCAGTTCTTC. Translated, it gives CASSFWSILNSYNEQFF.

The chain uses TRBV12-3 or TRBV12-4 and TRBJ2-5; 9 bases agree with TRBD1. This CDR3 region has 16 residues. V was clipped by 1 base and J by 2 bases; unmatched bases: 5. Here the CDR3 reads CASSLDGTGRQETQYF. The CDR3 nucleotides are TGTGCCAGCAGTTTAGACGGGACAGGGCGACAAGAGACCCAGTACTTC.

J is TRBJ1-2 and V is TRBV7-8; TRBD1 might be the D (6 bases). The V end was cut by 1 base, the J end by 8 bases, with 14 bases between. The CDR3 covers 14 residues. Per the germline V gene, CDR1 is SGHVS and CDR2 is FQNEAQ. In DNA form, the CDR3 reads TGTGCCAGCAGCTTAGAAGCTCAGGGGAGGGGCTACACCTTC. Translated, it gives CASSLEAQGRGYTF.

This clonotype has a handful of counts. The J gene is TRBJ2-7, the V gene TRBV6-1; the D is unclear. The CDR3 consists of 14 residues. Trimming removed 1 base at V and 1 base at J, with 8 bases between. CDR1 is MNHNS, CDR2 SASEGT, per germline. The CDR3 loop is CASSEGYGSYEQYF. The CDR3 bases are TGTGCCAGCAGTGAAGGGTATGGGTCCTACGAGCAGTACTTC.

This chain links TRBV28 with TRBJ2-7; D may be TRBD2 (6 bases). The germline V gene encodes CDR1 MDHEN and CDR2 SYDVKM. Between the trimmed V and J ends, which lost 8 bases and 2 bases, there was a span of 13 bases. The CDR3 sequence is 13 residues long. The CDR3 loop is CASGDWGAYEQYF. The CDR3 region has the DNA TGTGCCAGCGGGGACTGGGGCGCCTACGAGCAGTACTTC.

This clonotype has a handful of counts. The rearrangement uses TRBV14 and TRBJ2-3; TRBD2 aligns across 7 bases. Germline-derived CDR1 and CDR2 are SGHDN and FVKESK. The CDR3 consists of 16 residues. Germline trimming cut 4 bases from V and 2 bases from J; bases unmatched to any gene: 9. The CDR3 protein is CASSLTLARYTDTQYF. The DNA of the CDR3 is TGTGCCAGCAGCCTGACACTAGCGAGATACACAGATACGCAGTATTTT.

This clonotype was counted only a few times. The chain combines TRBV6-5 with TRBJ2-2; 9 positions match TRBD2. Trimming took 0 bases from V and 1 from J; bases not matched to a gene: 9. Germline V gives CDR1 MNHEY, CDR2 SVGAGI. This CDR3 region has 19 residues. CDR3 bases: TGTGCCAGCAGTTACTCGACTAGCGGCCATGGGGGGAACACCGGGGAGCTGTTTTTT. This translates into CASSYSTSGHGGNTGELFF.

In this sample, this clonotype turned up a few times. The V call is TRBV6-2 or TRBV6-3, the J call TRBJ2-1; 8 bases are a match to TRBD2. From germline, CDR1 is MNHEY and CDR2 SVGEGT. V shed 4 bases, J shed 2 bases, and the junction held 4 bases outside the gene matches. This CDR3 has 15 residues. Here the CDR3 DNA reads TGTGCCAGCAGTTTCCGAGCGGGAGCCTACAATGAGCAGTTCTTC. Its protein is CASSFRAGAYNEQFF.

Worth noting for this clonotype: Just one base apart from a much larger clone, this may be a read error. The V gene is TRBV28, the J gene TRBJ2-7; D might be TRBD2 (5 bases). The CDR3 contains 16 residues. Germline-derived CDR1 and CDR2 are MDHEN and SYDVKM. CDR3 bases: TGTGCCAGCAGTTCCAGACGGGCGGGCGATTCCTGCGAGCAGTACTTC. Its translation: CASSSRRAGDSCEQYF. Supplemented by reference TRBV28 and TRBJ2-7, the full variable domain reads DVKVTQSSRYLVKRTGEKVFLECVQDMDHENMFWYRQDPGLGLRLIYFSYDVKMKEKGDIPEGYSVSREKKERFSLILESASTNQTSMYLCASSSRRAGDSCEQYFGPGTRLTVT.

This clonotype was recorded at least ten times. The V call is TRBV20-1, the J call TRBJ1-4; maybe TRBD1 (5 bases). Germline CDR1 and CDR2: DFQATT and SNEGSKA (reference sequence). This CDR3 comprises 14 residues. The V end was cut by 2 bases, the J end by 7 bases, with 14 bases between. The CDR3 sequence: CSARNRGFGEKLFF. CDR3 coding DNA: TGCAGTGCTAGAAATAGGGGTTTCGGTGAAAAACTGTTTTTT.

This clonotype was observed a few times. The chain joins TRBV7-2 to TRBJ2-7, with 9 bases aligning to TRBD2. The germline V gene has CDR1 SGHTA and CDR2 FQGNSA. V shed 3 bases, J shed 0 bases, and the junction held 6 bases outside the gene matches. This CDR3 spans 16 amino acids. The CDR3 loop reads CASSFASGDPSYEQYF. The CDR3 coding sequence is TGTGCCAGCAGCTTCGCTAGCGGGGACCCCTCCTACGAGCAGTACTTC.

Ten or more counts support this clonotype. This sequence joins TRBV3-1 and TRBJ2-3, with TRBD2 matching over 11 bases. Trimming took 1 base from V and 2 from J; bases not matched to a gene: 5. The CDR3 sequence is 17 residues long. Germline V gives CDR1 LGHDT, CDR2 YNNKEL (reference sequence). CDR3 sequence: CASSQGTGLADTDTQYF. For the CDR3, the DNA is TGTGCCAGCAGCCAAGGAACGGGACTAGCGGACACAGATACGCAGTATTTT.

This clonotype was detected ten times or more. The gene calls are TRBV28 and TRBJ2-4; D uncertain. CDR1 is MDHEN, CDR2 SYDVKM, per germline. V was clipped by 1 base and J by 7 bases, with 14 bases between them. This CDR3 is built from 15 residues. As DNA, the CDR3 is TGTGCCAGCAGTTTATCGTTTCCATCCCAGAACATTCAGTACTTC. Translation gives CASSLSFPSQNIQYF. The full variable domain, with the rest looked up from reference TRBV28 and TRBJ2-4, is DVKVTQSSRYLVKRTGEKVFLECVQDMDHENMFWYRQDPGLGLRLIYFSYDVKMKEKGDIPEGYSVSREKKERFSLILESASTNQTSMYLCASSLSFPSQNIQYFGAGTRLSVL.

This clonotype has a handful of counts. This chain joins TRBV7-9 and TRBJ2-1; 10 positions agree with TRBD2. V trimming: 5 bases; J trimming: 8 bases; junction bases outside the gene matches: 21. CDR1 SEHNR and CDR2 FQNEAQ come from the germline V gene (reference sequence). There are 19 residues in the CDR3. The CDR3: CASSVLASGSKSLGDEQFF. CDR3 DNA sequence: TGTGCCAGCAGCGTCCTGGCTAGCGGGAGTAAATCTCTAGGCGATGAGCAGTTCTTC.

This clonotype appeared many times. The rearrangement links TRBV3-1 to TRBJ1-2; D is unresolved. From germline, CDR1 is LGHDT and CDR2 YNNKEL (reference sequence). Trimming cost V 0 bases and J 2 bases, with 7 bases left between them. CDR3 length: 14 residues. CDR3 DNA sequence: TGTGCCAGCAGCCAAGATGAGCCCAACTATGGCTACACCTTC. The encoded protein is CASSQDEPNYGYTF.

This clonotype was seen at least ten times. The J gene is TRBJ2-7, the V gene TRBV6-2 or TRBV6-3; tentative D call: TRBD1 (6 bases). V was pared by 8 bases and J by 4 bases, with 21 bases between. The germline gives CDR1 MNHEY, CDR2 SVGEGT. The CDR3 spans 15 residues. The CDR3 DNA sequence: TGTGCCAGCTACGGGACATTCGCCAGGGGTTACGAGCAGTACTTC. Translation: CASYGTFARGYEQYF.

This clonotype was seen a handful of times. The rearrangement joins TRBV7-9 to TRBJ2-1; D remains ambiguous. The CDR3 is made up of 12 amino acids. The V and J ends lost 5 bases and 9 bases respectively, with 11 bases between them. Germline CDR1 and CDR2: SEHNR and FQNEAQ (reference sequence). Here the CDR3 DNA reads TGTGCCAGCAGCCCCCCAGCTTCTGAGCAGTTCTTC. This codes for CASSPPASEQFF.

The CDR3 loop is CASSIFGGRKAEQFF. The DNA of the CDR3 is TGTGCCAGCAGCATTTTTGGGGGACGGAAGGCCGAGCAGTTCTTC. The gene calls are TRBV7-3 and TRBJ2-1; either TRBD1 or TRBD2 may fit D (5 bases each). Between the trimmed V and J ends, which lost 5 bases and 10 bases, there was a span of 21 bases. The CDR3 length is 15 residues. Looked up from germline, CDR1 is SGHTA and CDR2 is FQGTGA.

This clonotype turned up a few times. V usage is TRBV4-2 and J usage is TRBJ2-1; 7 bases are shared with TRBD1. The CDR3 spans 15 residues. From germline, CDR1 is LGHNA and CDR2 YNFKEQ. The J segment lost 5 bases and the V segment lost 8 bases, leaving 12 bases of the junction unmatched. This CDR3 is CASLSGDRVHNEQFF. The DNA of the CDR3 is TGTGCCAGCCTCTCTGGAGACAGGGTCCACAATGAGCAGTTCTTC.

The chain links TRBV18 to TRBJ2-7, with 10 nucleotides matching TRBD2. V shed 3 bases and J 5 bases; nucleotides not matched to a gene: 7. Germline V lookup: CDR1 KGHSH, CDR2 LQKENI. This CDR3 contains 15 residues. The CDR3 DNA is TGTGCCAGCTCACCTATCAGCGGGAGGGCCCACGAGCAGTACTTC. It translates to CASSPISGRAHEQYF.

This clonotype was seen more than once but under ten times. The genes are TRBV7-9 and TRBJ2-1, with 8 bases identical to TRBD2. This CDR3 is 15 amino acids long. Germline lookup yields CDR1 SEHNR and CDR2 FQNEAQ (reference sequence). V lost 5 bases to trimming and J lost 9 bases; unmatched junction nucleotides: 12. As DNA, the CDR3 is TGTGCCAGCAGCCCTACTAGCGGCTGGCTTCTTGAGCAGTTCTTC. Its protein is CASSPTSGWLLEQFF.

This clonotype has just a few counts. The chain uses TRBV20-1 and TRBJ1-2, with D tentatively TRBD1 (6 bases). The CDR3 consists of 15 residues. Per germline, CDR1 DFQATT and CDR2 SNEGSKA (reference sequence). The V end was cut by 0 bases, the J end by 7 bases, with 18 bases between. CDR3 nucleotides: TGCAGTGCTAGAGATTCGACAGGCCATAAGGCTGGCTACACCTTC. Protein product: CSARDSTGHKAGYTF.

This clonotype was recorded a few times. The rearrangement uses TRBV7-9 and TRBJ2-5; D might be TRBD1 (6 bases). The germline gives CDR1 SEHNR, CDR2 FQNEAQ (reference sequence). The V end lost 5 bases, the J end lost 4 bases, and 17 bases lay between the germline ends. There are 15 residues in the CDR3. As DNA, the CDR3 is TGTGCCAGCAGCCCCAGGGGAAGACCGGGAGAGACCCAGTACTTC. Translation gives CASSPRGRPGETQYF.

This clonotype was seen at least ten times. This chain links TRBV6-1 with TRBJ1-1; possible D gene TRBD1, 5 bases. This CDR3 is built from 14 residues. CDR1 is MNHNS, CDR2 SASEGT, per germline. V was shortened by 5 bases and J by 7 bases, with 17 bases between the two germline ends. The CDR3 DNA reads as TGTGCCAGCAGTTCGGGGGTCCTCGGAATTGAAGCTTTCTTT. This translates into CASSSGVLGIEAFF.

There are many counts of this clonotype. J is TRBJ1-1 and V is TRBV24-1; TRBD1 aligns across 7 bases. V trimming: 3 bases; J trimming: 3 bases; junction bases outside the gene matches: 6. The CDR3 length is 15 residues. Germline-derived CDR1 and CDR2 are KGHDR and SFDVKD. CDR3 amino acids: CATSDAQGPDTEAFF. CDR3 coding DNA: TGTGCCACCAGTGATGCACAGGGGCCTGACACTGAAGCTTTCTTT.